Listed here are 18 T cell receptor beta chains from one sample, sequenced in a study of blood T cell repertoires in COVID-19. Generated by immunoSEQ multiplex PCR, the TCRdb table keeps only in-frame clones and is missing some. The repertoire holds fewer than 500,000 clones, with roughly 90% as singletons. Sequenced: peripheral blood. Every receptor here comes from a man aged 18-30 years with COVID-19, enrolled during active disease.

The chain couples TRBV27 to TRBJ2-1; D is perhaps TRBD1 (6 bases). Germline assignment: CDR1 MNHEY and CDR2 SMNVEV (reference sequence). The CDR3 has 15 residues. The germline V and J ends were trimmed by 6 bases and 8 bases, with 20 bases remaining between them. The CDR3 here is CASSETGGIGDEQFF. The CDR3 nucleotides are TGTGCCAGCAGCGAGACAGGAGGTATCGGTGATGAGCAGTTCTTC.

Only one count was recorded for this clone. V and J are TRBV7-9 and TRBJ2-7, with D possibly being TRBD2 (6 bases). Germline lookup yields CDR1 SEHNR and CDR2 FQNEAQ (reference sequence). The germline V and J ends were trimmed by 1 base and 3 bases, with 10 bases remaining between them. CDR3 length equals 14 residues. Here the CDR3 DNA reads TGTGCCAGCAGCTTAGTGGCGGGATTCTACGAGCAGTACTTC. Amino acid sequence: CASSLVAGFYEQYF.

This chain joins TRBV5-1 and TRBJ2-7; 8 nucleotides agree with TRBD1. CDR1 is SGHRS, CDR2 YFSETQ, per germline. Trimming took 3 bases from V and 1 from J; bases not matched to a gene: 6. This CDR3 has 15 residues. The CDR3 reads CASSYGQGMSYEQYF. The CDR3 coding sequence is TGCGCCAGCAGCTACGGACAGGGTATGTCCTACGAGCAGTACTTC.

This chain links TRBV5-5 with TRBJ2-7; 10 nucleotides match TRBD1. V dropped 5 bases and J dropped 3; count of bases not matched to a gene: 5. Per the germline V gene, CDR1 is SGHKS and CDR2 is YYEKEE (reference sequence). The CDR3 consists of 14 residues. CDR3 DNA sequence: TGTGCCAGCAGTTACGGGACAGGGGACTACGAGCAGTACTTC. Amino acid sequence: CASSYGTGDYEQYF.

The chain couples TRBV24-1 to TRBJ1-5; D is undetermined. CDR3 size: 14 residues. Trimming removed 10 bases at V and 3 bases at J, with 15 bases between. In germline, CDR1 is KGHDR, CDR2 SFDVKD. CDR3 nucleotide sequence: TGTGCCACACAAGACGGGAGGGCCAATCAGCCCCAGCATTTT. It specifies CATQDGRANQPQHF.

The V and J genes are TRBV7-8 and TRBJ2-1; the match to TRBD2 covers 8 bases. Germline assignment: CDR1 SGHVS and CDR2 FQNEAQ. J gave up 0 bases and V 5 bases, and 12 bases lay outside the gene matches. The CDR3 runs 18 residues. CDR3 sequence (DNA): TGTGCCAGCAGCCCTACTAGCGGCAAGGTAAGCTCCTACAATGAGCAGTTCTTC. Encoded protein: CASSPTSGKVSSYNEQFF.

In DNA form, the CDR3 reads TGTGCCAGCAGCTTCCTCAGGGGGCGAGGCACAGATACGCAGTATTTT. It translates to CASSFLRGRGTDTQYF. This chain uses TRBV11-3 with TRBJ2-3; 8 bases map to TRBD1. The V segment lost 3 bases and the J segment 1 base; nucleotides outside the gene matches: 6. The germline CDR1 and CDR2 sequences are SGHNT and YENEEA. The CDR3 sequence is 16 residues long.

This clone was observed a handful of times. At one end, the junction sequence differs from germline, possibly due to a read error. CDR3 bases: TGTGCCAGCAATTTAGGGGGGGGGAACCAGCCCCAGCATTTT. Translation: CASNLGGGNQPQHF. J is TRBJ1-5 and V is TRBV28; D might be TRBD1 (6 bases). In germline, CDR1 is MDHEN, CDR2 SYDVKM. This CDR3 spans 14 amino acids.

This clone has only one observation. The chain joins TRBV5-1 to TRBJ1-3; 7 bases align to TRBD1. The CDR3 spans 14 residues. J gave up 3 bases and V 4 bases, and 4 bases lay outside the gene matches. Germline V gene lookup returns CDR1 SGHRS and CDR2 YFSETQ. Here the CDR3 DNA reads TGCGCCAGCAGCCAGGGGGACCTTGGAAACACCATATATTTT. Amino acid sequence: CASSQGDLGNTIYF.

The chain is built from TRBV28 and TRBJ2-7; TRBD1 matches 7 bases. CDR1 is MDHEN and CDR2 is SYDVKM in the germline V gene. The trim removed 4 bases at V and 4 bases at J, leaving 4 bases unmatched. This CDR3 is built from 13 residues. The CDR3 nucleotides read TGTGCCAGCAGTTCCCAACAGGGGTACGAGCAGTACTTC. Translating it yields CASSSQQGYEQYF.

J is TRBJ2-5 and V is TRBV11-3, with 8 bases matching TRBD2. The length of the CDR3 is 14 residues. The ends lost 4 bases at V and 4 bases at J; junction bases unmatched: 5. The germline CDR1 and CDR2 sequences are SGHNT and YENEEA. The chain's CDR3 is CASSSGGQGETQYF. The CDR3 DNA is TGTGCCAGCAGCTCGGGGGGGCAAGGAGAGACCCAGTACTTC.

V and J are TRBV6-4 and TRBJ2-1; D perhaps matches TRBD2 (6 bases). V gave up 2 bases and J gave up 7 bases, with 6 bases separating them. Germline CDR1 is MRHNA and CDR2 is SNTAGT. This CDR3 comprises 12 residues. The CDR3 sequence is CASSDGGNEQFF. CDR3 in DNA: TGTGCCAGCAGTGACGGGGGGAATGAGCAGTTCTTC.

The chain is built from TRBV7-9 and TRBJ2-7, with TRBD1 as a possible D gene (6 bases). From germline, CDR1 is SEHNR and CDR2 FQNEAQ (reference sequence). This CDR3 is built from 15 residues. V lost 4 bases and J lost 2, with 15 bases in between. The CDR3 DNA reads as TGTGCCAGCAGCTCAGGTGTGGGACAACCCTACGAGCAGTACTTC. Its protein product is CASSSGVGQPYEQYF.

Remarks on this clone: Other DNA variants within this sample encode the same CDR3. This chain links TRBV5-1 with TRBJ1-1; tentative D call: TRBD1 (5 bases). The germline V gene has CDR1 SGHRS and CDR2 YFSETQ. The CDR3 sequence is 14 residues long. Trimming left V 2 bases short and J 0 bases short, with 8 bases between. This CDR3 reads CASSLARVNTEAFF. In nucleotides, the CDR3 is TGCGCCAGCAGCTTAGCCAGGGTGAACACTGAAGCTTTCTTT.

V usage is TRBV6-1 and J usage is TRBJ1-2; weak D call: TRBD1 (5 bases). From germline, CDR1 is MNHNS and CDR2 SASEGT. This CDR3 has 19 amino acids. V gave up 0 bases and J gave up 2 bases, with 22 bases separating them. The CDR3 loop is CASSEALRDVGQGNYGYTF. The CDR3 DNA reads as TGTGCCAGCAGTGAAGCGCTTCGAGACGTCGGGCAGGGAAACTATGGCTACACCTTC.

This chain connects TRBV13 to TRBJ1-2; TRBD1 aligns across 8 bases. Germline loops: CDR1 PRHDT, CDR2 FYEKMQ (reference sequence). CDR3 length: 15 residues. The junction had 14 bases not matched to a gene; V was cut back by 10 bases and J by 4 bases. The chain's CDR3 is CANTGGGQPLYGYTF. For the CDR3, the DNA is TGTGCCAATACAGGGGGTGGGCAACCACTCTATGGCTACACCTTC.

The sample holds one count of this clone. Other DNA sequences of this sample code for an identical CDR3. This rearrangement joins TRBV18 to TRBJ1-1; 7 nucleotides align to TRBD1. The CDR3 length is 16 residues. The germline CDR1 and CDR2 sequences are KGHSH and LQKENI. V was clipped by 6 bases and J by 2 bases; unmatched bases: 12. The CDR3: CASSLHGGQENTEAFF. Written as DNA, the CDR3 is TGTGCCAGCTCCCTCCACGGAGGACAGGAAAACACTGAAGCTTTCTTT.

The J gene is TRBJ1-3, the V gene TRBV11-2, with 7 bases matching TRBD1. Germline V gene sequence: CDR1 SGHAT, CDR2 FQNNGV. The CDR3 length is 16 residues. V lost 1 base, J lost 3 bases, and 6 bases stayed unmatched. The CDR3 spells CASSLGVGGGGNTIYF. The CDR3 DNA sequence: TGTGCCAGCAGCTTAGGAGTAGGGGGCGGTGGAAACACCATATATTTT.